This section outlines one T cell receptor (beta chain) sequence together with its context. Its target is not known. At the DNA level, this CDR3 is encoded by other sequences in the same sample as well. This record comes from a study of shared clonotypes between healthy human individuals. Background on the study: Per donor, three plates held CD4 naive cells, three held CD4 memory, two held CD8 naive and one held CD8 memory.

J lost 3 bases, V lost 0 bases, and 1 base had no gene match. CDR1 is SGHTA, CDR2 FQGNSA, per germline. The length of the CDR3 is 14 residues. Naive CD8 cells comprised CD45RO-negative, CCR7-positively selected cells, excluding terminally differentiated effector memory CD45RA+ cells. Each sample came from a Caucasian adult donor living in Nashville, Tennessee. Study-level results: It was observed that roughly 5.5% of naive CD4 clonotypes were shared across four donors.

Sequenced by immunoSEQ multiplex PCR; TCRdb stores in-frame clones only, minus some. The sample has roughly 2.1 million clones; around 93% are singletons. The J gene is TRBJ2-7, the V gene TRBV7-2, with 8 bases aligning to TRBD2. The TCR sequence derives from a man between 18 and 35 years old in good health. Some clones in this sample may be carry-over from other donors' samples. Sequencing used naive CD8+ T cells from PBMCs. The CDR3: CASSLAGTSYEQYF. DNA of the CDR3: TGTGCCAGCAGCTTAGCTGGGACTAGCTACGAGCAGTACTTC.